The clone carrying this TCR beta chain was found once. This entry comes from a study of blood T cell repertoires in COVID-19. Across the whole study: T cells, B-cell-depleted T cells, or PBMCs supplied cDNA or gDNA.

The study drew participants aged about 18 to 89 years from fewer than 30 US areas. Resolution of symptoms, clearance, or two negative PCRs was present in recovered Cohort 3 donors. This table comes from immunoSEQ multiplex PCR, and its TCRdb copy is limited to in-frame clones, with some not included. Altogether roughly 190,000 clones are present, roughly four fifths being singletons, with the ten largest covering over 9.5%. The sample consisted of PBMCs or T cells enriched from blood (not recorded which). The sequence came from a man in his forties who had recovered from COVID-19.

The CDR3: CAWNYKGGRGWNEQFF. The CDR3 nucleotides read TGTGCCTGGAACTACAAAGGAGGGAGAGGATGGAATGAGCAGTTCTTC. This chain connects TRBV30 to TRBJ2-1, with D maybe TRBD2 (6 bases). This CDR3 is built from 16 residues. The V gene lost 4 bases and the J gene lost 7 bases, with 23 bases spanning the gap. The germline V gene has CDR1 GTSNPN and CDR2 SVGIG (reference sequence).